A single sample gave rise to the 26 T cell receptor beta chains below, sequenced in a study of T cell responses to AZD1222 COVID-19 vaccine. Produced via immunoSEQ multiplex PCR; TCRdb's table is partial and in-frame only. The sample lists about 130,000 clones; roughly 90% were seen once. Source: peripheral blood, taken on day 0 of AZD1222 vaccination. The receptors derive from an adult in good health.

The CDR3 sequence is CASSIGFAAGGGEQFF. The CDR3 DNA sequence: TGTGCCAGTAGTATAGGGTTTGCAGCGGGAGGGGGGGAGCAGTTCTTC. The chain employs TRBV19 and TRBJ2-1; TRBD2 aligns across 10 bases. Germline-derived CDR1 and CDR2 are LNHDA and SQIVND (reference sequence). The CDR3 is made up of 16 amino acids. With V trimmed by 1 base and J by 10 bases, 10 bases remained unmatched.

CDR3 DNA: TGTGCCAGCAGTGATCGTTTGGGACAGGGAATTTGGCAGCCCCAGCATTTT. As protein: CASSDRLGQGIWQPQHF. The chain joins TRBV6-1 to TRBJ1-5, with TRBD1 matching over 9 bases. CDR1 is MNHNS and CDR2 is SASEGT in the germline V gene. This CDR3 has 17 amino acids. V trimming: 3 bases; J trimming: 7 bases; junction bases outside the gene matches: 13.

The rearrangement uses TRBV14 and TRBJ2-7, with 8 nucleotides matching TRBD1. The germline gives CDR1 SGHDN, CDR2 FVKESK. The CDR3 covers 15 residues. Trimming took 4 bases from V and 0 from J; bases not matched to a gene: 5. The CDR3 nucleotides read TGTGCCAGCAGCCCCGGACAGGGACGCTCCTACGAGCAGTACTTC. It encodes CASSPGQGRSYEQYF.

V gene TRBV5-6 combines with J gene TRBJ1-3; the D is unclear. The germline V and J ends were trimmed by 2 bases and 4 bases, with 16 bases remaining between them. The germline V gene has CDR1 SGHDT and CDR2 YYEEEE. The length of the CDR3 is 16 residues. CDR3 sequence: CASSLNWGSRGNTIYF. The DNA of the CDR3 is TGTGCCAGCAGCTTAAATTGGGGTTCGAGAGGAAACACCATATATTTT. The full variable domain, its missing parts supplied by reference TRBV5-6 and TRBJ1-3, is DAGVTQSPTHLIKTRGQQVTLRCSPKSGHDTVSWYQQALGQGPQFIFQYYEEEERQRGNFPDRFSGHQFPNYSSELNVNALLLGDSALYLCASSLNWGSRGNTIYFGEGSWLTVV.

The rearrangement links TRBV6-5 to TRBJ1-4, with 11 bases matching TRBD1. The CDR3 loop spans 14 amino acids. The germline V gene encodes CDR1 MNHEY and CDR2 SVGAGI. V trimming: 4 bases; J trimming: 7 bases; junction bases outside the gene matches: 2. Here the CDR3 reads CASSSGQGGEKLFF. The CDR3 DNA reads as TGTGCCAGCAGTTCGGGACAGGGGGGTGAAAAACTGTTTTTT.

The chain links TRBV5-1 to TRBJ2-1, with D tentatively TRBD1 or TRBD2 (5 bases each). Trimming removed 4 bases at V and 9 bases at J, with 14 bases between. The germline CDR1 and CDR2 sequences are SGHRS and YFSETQ. CDR3 length: 13 residues. This CDR3 reads CASSAVRGTEQFF. CDR3 in DNA: TGCGCCAGCAGCGCCGTGAGGGGAACTGAGCAGTTCTTC.

The J gene is TRBJ2-1, the V gene TRBV25-1; possibly TRBD2 for D (6 bases). The V gene lost 1 base and the J gene lost 7 bases, with 8 bases spanning the gap. The CDR3 covers 13 residues. Per germline, CDR1 MGHDK and CDR2 SYGVNS. The CDR3 region has the DNA TGTGCCAGCAGTGAATGGGAGGTAAATGAGCAGTTCTTC. As protein: CASSEWEVNEQFF.

The gene calls are TRBV6-5 and TRBJ1-2, with D maybe TRBD1 (6 bases). V lost 4 bases and J lost 6, with 21 bases in between. Germline loops: CDR1 MNHEY, CDR2 SVGAGI. The CDR3 contains 16 residues. DNA for the CDR3: TGTGCCAGCAGTTCCCCTTCGACTGCCTGGGGGCATGGCTACACCTTC. Its protein product is CASSSPSTAWGHGYTF.

The gene calls are TRBV18 and TRBJ1-2, with TRBD1 matching 7 bases. With 3 bases clipped from V and 2 bases from J, the junction kept 3 bases outside the gene matches. Germline CDR1 is KGHSH and CDR2 is LQKENI. The CDR3 runs to 14 residues. DNA for the CDR3: TGTGCCAGCTCACCGGCAGGGGGAAACTATGGCTACACCTTC. Translating it yields CASSPAGGNYGYTF.

The chain joins TRBV28 to TRBJ2-7; 10 bases match TRBD2. The trim removed 8 bases at V and 1 base at J, leaving 14 bases unmatched. The V gene's germline CDR1 is MDHEN and CDR2 SYDVKM. The CDR3 loop spans 17 amino acids. The CDR3 nucleotides are TGTGCCAGCCTTGGAAGTGCTAGCGGGAGTCGATCCTACGAGCAGTACTTC. Translation: CASLGSASGSRSYEQYF.

The chain has TRBV5-1 and TRBJ1-1, with a possible D match to TRBD1 (5 bases). The CDR3 has 14 residues. Trimming removed 4 bases from V and 1 base from J, with 11 bases in between. The V gene's germline CDR1 is SGHRS and CDR2 YFSETQ. DNA of the CDR3: TGCGCCAGCAGCCTTTTCGACAGGAACACTGAAGCTTTCTTT. Protein sequence: CASSLFDRNTEAFF.

V and J are TRBV5-1 and TRBJ2-2; 8 nucleotides line up with TRBD2. The CDR3 loop spans 16 amino acids. V lost 6 bases to trimming and J lost 0 bases; unmatched junction nucleotides: 7. Germline CDR1 reads SGHRS; CDR2 reads YFSETQ. This CDR3 is CASNYIAGTNTGELFF. The CDR3 nucleotides are TGCGCCAGCAACTACATAGCGGGAACGAACACCGGGGAGCTGTTTTTT. Complete variable domain (other parts from reference TRBV5-1 and TRBJ2-2): KAGVTQTPRYLIKTRGQQVTLSCSPISGHRSVSWYQQTPGQGLQFLFEYFSETQRNKGNFPGRFSGRQFSNSRSEMNVSTLELGDSALYLCASNYIAGTNTGELFFGEGSRLTVL.

This chain uses TRBV15 with TRBJ2-1; D remains ambiguous. Germline CDR1 and CDR2: LNHNV and YYDKDF (reference sequence). This CDR3 spans 15 amino acids. V was trimmed by 0 bases and J by 0 bases, leaving 6 bases between them. CDR3 sequence (DNA): TGTGCCACCAGCAGAGAAACGGGCTCCTACAATGAGCAGTTCTTC. Encoded protein: CATSRETGSYNEQFF.

This clone was seen a single time. The J gene is TRBJ2-7, the V gene TRBV7-2; TRBD2 aligns across 7 bases. Germline CDR1 is SGHTA and CDR2 is FQGNSA. The length of the CDR3 is 15 residues. Germline trimming cut 2 bases from V and 3 bases from J; bases unmatched to any gene: 7. In DNA form, the CDR3 reads TGTGCCAGCAGCTTAATCCGGGAGGTAGGCTACGAGCAGTACTTC. It yields the protein CASSLIREVGYEQYF.

The chain uses TRBV20-1 and TRBJ2-1, with no clear D. Germline assignment: CDR1 DFQATT and CDR2 SNEGSKA (reference sequence). The CDR3 spans 14 residues. The V end was cut by 3 bases, the J end by 0 bases, with 9 bases between. CDR3 sequence (DNA): TGCAGTGCTAGTGTTCTCTCCTCCTACAATGAGCAGTTCTTC. It specifies CSASVLSSYNEQFF.

This clone has a single count. The chain couples TRBV6-6 to TRBJ2-5; D is undetermined. V was clipped by 7 bases and J by 1 base, with 7 bases between them. The CDR3 is 12 amino acids. The germline CDR1 and CDR2 sequences are MNHNY and SVGAGI (reference sequence). CDR3: CASKGAQETQYF. The CDR3 DNA sequence: TGTGCCAGCAAGGGTGCCCAAGAGACCCAGTACTTC.

The J gene is TRBJ2-4, the V gene TRBV3-1 (or the pseudogene TRBV3-2), with D perhaps TRBD1 (6 bases). V was pared by 6 bases and J by 2 bases, with 8 bases between. CDR1 and CDR2 (germline): LGHDT, YNNKEL (reference sequence). The CDR3 sequence is 13 residues long. The CDR3 sequence is CASRQGTKNIQYF. The CDR3 region has the DNA TGTGCCAGCAGACAGGGTACCAAAAACATTCAGTACTTC.

The CDR3: CASSGVNQPQHF. CDR3 nucleotide sequence: TGTGCCAGCAGCGGCGTCAATCAGCCCCAGCATTTT. J is TRBJ1-5 and V is TRBV7-9; no definite D call. Germline V gene lookup returns CDR1 SEHNR and CDR2 FQNEAQ (reference sequence). V lost 5 bases and J 3 bases, leaving 5 bases between the germline ends. The length of the CDR3 is 12 residues.

This sequence joins TRBV5-6 and TRBJ1-3; D is possibly TRBD1 (6 bases). Trimming left V 4 bases short and J 2 bases short, with 13 bases between. Per the germline V gene, CDR1 is SGHDT and CDR2 is YYEEEE. The CDR3 has 15 amino acids. CDR3 in DNA: TGTGCCAGCAGCACGGACAGACGAGCTGGAAACACCATATATTTT. Its translation: CASSTDRRAGNTIYF.

The chain combines TRBV27 with TRBJ2-2; 7 bases line up with TRBD2. Unmatched junction bases numbered 11, after V lost 4 bases and J lost 0 bases. The length of the CDR3 is 18 residues. Germline V gives CDR1 MNHEY, CDR2 SMNVEV (reference sequence). The CDR3 DNA reads TGTGCCAGCAGTTCCGAGACTAGCCACTTTCCGAACACCGGGGAGCTGTTTTTT. Its translation: CASSSETSHFPNTGELFF.

CDR3 residues: CASSQRGEQFF. The CDR3 coding sequence is TGTGCCAGCAGCCAGCGCGGTGAGCAGTTCTTC. J is TRBJ2-1 and V is TRBV28; D not certain. Trimming shortened V by 6 bases and J by 9 bases, and 9 bases separated the two germline ends. CDR1 MDHEN and CDR2 SYDVKM come from the germline V gene. The CDR3 has 11 residues.

The V gene is TRBV2, the J gene TRBJ2-4; weak D call: TRBD2 (6 bases). The CDR3 is made up of 15 amino acids. Germline V lookup: CDR1 SNHLY, CDR2 FYNNEI. Trimming took off 6 bases at V and 1 base at J, with 13 bases between the two ends. The CDR3 DNA reads as TGTGCCAGCAGGGGGGACTTTTATGCCAAAAACATTCAGTACTTC. Translation: CASRGDFYAKNIQYF.

V gene TRBV19 combines with J gene TRBJ1-1, with D possibly being TRBD1 (5 bases). This CDR3 spans 14 amino acids. Per germline, CDR1 LNHDA and CDR2 SQIVND (reference sequence). Trimming shortened V by 9 bases and J by 1 base, and 15 bases separated the two germline ends. This CDR3 reads CASSPGGRNTEAFF. CDR3 sequence (DNA): TGTGCCAGCTCCCCCGGGGGGAGGAACACTGAAGCTTTCTTT.

This clone was counted only a few times. CDR3 in DNA: TGTGCCAGCAGCCTAGACAGGGGATACAATGAGCAGTTCTTC. Amino acids: CASSLDRGYNEQFF. The chain is built from TRBV2 and TRBJ2-1; TRBD1 matches at 8 bases. Germline assignment: CDR1 SNHLY and CDR2 FYNNEI. Trimming cost V 6 bases and J 4 bases; bases outside gene matches: 5. The CDR3 is made up of 14 amino acids.

The V call is TRBV7-2, the J call TRBJ1-5; no firm D call. CDR1 is SGHTA, CDR2 FQGNSA, per germline. With 0 bases removed from V and 6 bases from J, the gap between germline ends came to 6 bases. This CDR3 has 13 residues. The chain's CDR3 is CASSLATAQPQHF. CDR3 in DNA: TGTGCCAGCAGCTTAGCGACGGCTCAGCCCCAGCATTTT.

The chain carries TRBV24-1 and TRBJ2-6, with TRBD1 matching over 8 bases. Germline values: CDR1 KGHDR, CDR2 SFDVKD. The CDR3 runs 16 residues. V lost 7 bases to trimming and J lost 0 bases; unmatched junction nucleotides: 4. The CDR3 spells CATSTGGFSGANVLTF. The CDR3, as DNA: TGTGCCACCAGCACAGGGGGTTTCTCTGGGGCCAACGTCCTGACTTTC.